This T cell receptor (beta chain) was observed in a study of cytomegalovirus exposure and HLA in healthy donors. CDR1 is SGDLS and CDR2 is YYNGEE in the germline V gene. This CDR3 is 15 amino acids long. The V and J ends lost 4 bases and 2 bases respectively, with 16 bases between them. PCR used 60 Vbeta primers and 13 Jbeta primers. Here immunoSEQ multiplex PCR was the method, and the copy in TCRdb shows in-frame clones only, minus some. The sample contains about 130,000 clones, over 60% of which appear only once. General observations from the study: Rarity held for most TCR sequences, but there were some public TCRs that occurred in many donors.

Of note for this clone: Its specificity is not known.

Sequenced material: PBMCs. This sequence was found in a young man in good health and CMV-seronegative. The rearrangement links TRBV9 to TRBJ2-7, with D possibly TRBD1 on 6 matching bases. The CDR3 nucleotides are TGTGCCAGCAGCAGACAGGCGGACTTTACCTACGAGCAGTACTTC. It specifies CASSRQADFTYEQYF. Drawing the rest from reference TRBV9 and TRBJ2-7, the complete variable domain is DSGVTQTPKHLITATGQRVTLRCSPRSGDLSVYWYQQSLDQGLQFLIQYYNGEERAKGNILERFSAQQFPDLHSELNLSSLELGDSALYFCASSRQADFTYEQYFGPGTRLTVT.